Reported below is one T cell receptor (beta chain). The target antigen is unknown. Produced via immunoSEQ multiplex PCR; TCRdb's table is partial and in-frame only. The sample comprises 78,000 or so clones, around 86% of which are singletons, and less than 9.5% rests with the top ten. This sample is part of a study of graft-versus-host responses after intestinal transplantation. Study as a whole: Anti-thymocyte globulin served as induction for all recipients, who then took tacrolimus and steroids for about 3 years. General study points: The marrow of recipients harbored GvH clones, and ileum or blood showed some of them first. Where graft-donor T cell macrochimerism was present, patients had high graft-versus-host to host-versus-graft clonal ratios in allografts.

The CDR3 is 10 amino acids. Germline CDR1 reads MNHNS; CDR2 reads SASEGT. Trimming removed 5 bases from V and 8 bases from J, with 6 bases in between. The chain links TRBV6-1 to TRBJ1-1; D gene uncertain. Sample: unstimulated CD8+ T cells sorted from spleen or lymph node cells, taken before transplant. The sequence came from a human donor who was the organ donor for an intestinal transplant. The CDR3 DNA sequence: TGTGCCAGCAGTAGAAAGGAAGCTTTCTTT. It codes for CASSRKEAFF.